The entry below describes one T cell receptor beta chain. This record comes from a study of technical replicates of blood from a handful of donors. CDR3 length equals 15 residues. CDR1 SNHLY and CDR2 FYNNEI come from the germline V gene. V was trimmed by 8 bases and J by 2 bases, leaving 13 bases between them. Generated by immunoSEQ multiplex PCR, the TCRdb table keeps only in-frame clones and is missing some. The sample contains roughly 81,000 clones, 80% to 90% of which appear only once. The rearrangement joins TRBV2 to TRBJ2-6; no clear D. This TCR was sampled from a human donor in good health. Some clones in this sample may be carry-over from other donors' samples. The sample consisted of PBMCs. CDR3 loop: CASGRDFAGANVLTF. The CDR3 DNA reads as TGTGCCAGCGGTAGAGATTTTGCTGGGGCCAACGTCCTGACTTTC.